The 20 T cell receptor beta chains below come from one sample, sequenced in a study of blood T cell repertoires in COVID-19. Clones were sequenced by immunoSEQ multiplex PCR, and TCRdb holds only the in-frame ones, with some missing. This sample carries 110,000 to 150,000 clones, under 90% of them seen once, and the ten largest clones take roughly 3.6%. Sequences were obtained from peripheral blood. These receptor sequences come from a man aged 65 to 79 who had recovered from COVID-19.

This clone has just one count. The chain is built from TRBV19 and TRBJ1-2, with 7 bases fitting TRBD1. V was clipped by 7 bases and J by 5 bases; unmatched bases: 7. Germline CDR1 is LNHDA and CDR2 is SQIVND (reference sequence). The CDR3 is made up of 13 amino acids. CDR3 in amino acids: CASIDARGYGYTF. In nucleotides, the CDR3 is TGTGCCAGTATCGATGCCAGGGGGTATGGCTACACCTTC.

J is TRBJ2-1 and V is TRBV18; 16 bases are shared with TRBD2. The J segment lost 15 bases and the V segment lost 6 bases, leaving 11 bases of the junction unmatched. CDR3 length: 15 amino acids. Germline lookup yields CDR1 KGHSH and CDR2 LQKENI. CDR3 DNA sequence: TGTGCCAGCTCCCTCGGGACTAGCGGGAGGGCCGTAATGTTCTTC. This codes for CASSLGTSGRAVMFF.

The J gene is TRBJ2-2, the V gene TRBV2, with a weak D call TRBD1 (5 bases). V lost 6 bases, J lost 1 base, and 6 bases lay in between. From germline, CDR1 is SNHLY and CDR2 FYNNEI. This CDR3 has 13 residues. CDR3 nucleotides: TGTGCCAGCAGACAGGAGAACACCGGGGAGCTGTTTTTT. Translation: CASRQENTGELFF.

This clone is a singleton in its sample. This specimen includes other DNA sequences encoding the same CDR3. The V and J genes are TRBV7-2 and TRBJ2-7, with TRBD2 matching over 10 bases. The CDR3 length is 17 residues. The V gene's germline CDR1 is SGHTA and CDR2 FQGNSA. J gave up 2 bases and V 0 bases, and 7 bases lay outside the gene matches. The CDR3 loop reads CASSLARTSGVPYEQYF. Written as DNA, the CDR3 is TGTGCCAGCAGCTTAGCCCGGACTAGCGGAGTACCCTACGAGCAGTACTTC. The whole variable domain, filled in from reference TRBV7-2 and TRBJ2-7, reads GAGVSQSPSNKVTEKGKDVELRCDPISGHTALYWYRQSLGQGLEFLIYFQGNSAPDKSGLPSDRFSAERTGGSVSTLTIQRTQQEDSAVYLCASSLARTSGVPYEQYFGPGTRLTVT.

V is TRBV19 and J is TRBJ1-2, with a possible D match to TRBD1 (6 bases). The CDR3 has 16 amino acids. The ends were cut back, 6 bases at V and 0 bases at J, with 17 bases in the middle. The germline V gene has CDR1 LNHDA and CDR2 SQIVND (reference sequence). CDR3 amino acids: CASRYALDRANYGYTF. The CDR3 coding sequence is TGTGCCAGTAGGTACGCTTTGGACAGAGCTAACTATGGCTACACCTTC.

The V call is TRBV6-1, the J call TRBJ1-6; 7 bases map to TRBD1. The CDR3 is 15 residues long. Germline-derived CDR1 and CDR2 are MNHNS and SASEGT. The trim removed 1 base at V and 8 bases at J, leaving 5 bases unmatched. The DNA of the CDR3 is TGTGCCAGCAGTGAAGACAGGGGTTCAGATTCACCCCTCCACTTT. It translates to CASSEDRGSDSPLHF.

The gene calls are TRBV20-1 and TRBJ2-5, with D hard to call. CDR1 DFQATT and CDR2 SNEGSKA come from the germline V gene (reference sequence). Deletions cut 3 bases from V and 4 bases from J, with 12 bases between. The CDR3 has 13 residues. CDR3 sequence (DNA): TGCAGTGCTAGTGTTACTCGGAGAGAGACCCAGTACTTC. This translates into CSASVTRRETQYF.

The chain joins TRBV5-6 to TRBJ2-6, with unresolved D. V was trimmed by 2 bases and J by 0 bases, leaving 6 bases between them. The CDR3 spans 15 residues. CDR1 SGHDT and CDR2 YYEEEE come from the germline V gene. CDR3 region: CASSFTLSGANVLTF. The CDR3 DNA reads as TGTGCCAGCAGCTTTACTCTCTCTGGGGCCAACGTCCTGACTTTC.

V usage is TRBV15 and J usage is TRBJ2-1, with D perhaps TRBD2 (6 bases). The V end lost 3 bases, the J end lost 0 bases, and 15 bases lay between the germline ends. The CDR3 covers 17 residues. CDR1 and CDR2 (germline): LNHNV, YYDKDF (reference sequence). The CDR3 DNA sequence: TGTGCCACCAGCAGGGCCCGGGGGTTTTCCTCCTACAATGAGCAGTTCTTC. Encoded protein: CATSRARGFSSYNEQFF.

The chain carries TRBV6-2 or TRBV6-3 and TRBJ2-1; tentative D call: TRBD2 (7 bases). The CDR3 length is 15 residues. Between the trimmed V and J ends, which lost 6 bases and 9 bases, there was a span of 21 bases. Per germline, CDR1 MNHEY and CDR2 SVGEGT. This CDR3 is CASSLDGGQGPEQFF. The CDR3 nucleotides are TGTGCCAGCAGCTTGGACGGGGGGCAGGGCCCTGAGCAGTTCTTC.

This clone was seen at least ten times. This chain connects TRBV11-3 to TRBJ2-1; 10 positions agree with TRBD2. Germline V lookup: CDR1 SGHNT, CDR2 YENEEA. V lost 5 bases, J lost 9 bases, and 13 bases stayed unmatched. The CDR3 loop spans 16 amino acids. CDR3 nucleotides: TGTGCCAGCAGCATCCAGTCCCTAGCGGGAGAAACTGAGCAGTTCTTC. Its translation: CASSIQSLAGETEQFF.

The rearrangement uses TRBV5-6 and TRBJ2-1; unclear D gene. Germline lookup yields CDR1 SGHDT and CDR2 YYEEEE. The CDR3 contains 15 residues. With 2 bases removed from V and 1 base from J, the gap between germline ends came to 10 bases. Here the CDR3 reads CASSLAFLSYNEQFF. The CDR3 DNA reads TGTGCCAGCAGCTTAGCTTTCCTTTCCTACAATGAGCAGTTCTTC.

V gene TRBV5-1 combines with J gene TRBJ2-3; the D gene is possibly TRBD2 (6 bases). The V and J ends lost 7 bases and 6 bases respectively, with 21 bases between them. CDR3 length: 15 residues. Germline lookup yields CDR1 SGHRS and CDR2 YFSETQ. The DNA for the CDR3 is TGCGCCAGCGGGAGGCGTACTCCCTCGGGGGATACGCAGTATTTT. Its protein is CASGRRTPSGDTQYF.

The CDR3: CASSLEAGETYEQYF. CDR3 bases: TGTGCCAGCAGCTTAGAGGCGGGAGAAACGTACGAGCAGTACTTC. This chain uses TRBV7-8 with TRBJ2-7; 7 bases fit TRBD2. Losses at the gene ends were 1 base for V and 4 bases for J; bases not matched to a gene: 7. Germline CDR1 and CDR2: SGHVS and FQNEAQ. The CDR3 consists of 15 residues. The entire variable domain, with the rest obtained from reference TRBV7-8 and TRBJ2-7, is as follows: GAGVSQSPRYKVAKRGQDVALRCDPISGHVSLFWYQQALGQGPEFLTYFQNEAQLDKSGLPSDRFFAERPEGSVSTLKIQRTQQEDSAVYLCASSLEAGETYEQYFGPGTRLTVT.

This clone was counted once. The V and J genes are TRBV27 and TRBJ2-1; 8 bases are a match to TRBD1. This CDR3 is 15 amino acids long. Germline CDR1 MNHEY, CDR2 SMNVEV (reference sequence). V was clipped by 6 bases and J by 5 bases; unmatched bases: 9. CDR3 in DNA: TGTGCCAGCAGAACCCTGACAGGGGCCAACAATGAGCAGTTCTTC. Translated: CASRTLTGANNEQFF.

The V gene is TRBV11-2, the J gene TRBJ1-1; D unresolved. Trimming stripped 11 bases from V and 1 base from J, with 11 bases between. This CDR3 has 12 residues. In germline, CDR1 is SGHAT, CDR2 FQNNGV. CDR3 amino acids: CACSSKNTEAFF. The CDR3 DNA reads TGTGCCTGCTCAAGCAAGAACACTGAAGCTTTCTTT.

The CDR3 is CASSWKPGQGVAEQYF. As DNA, the CDR3 is TGTGCCAGCAGTTGGAAACCGGGACAGGGGGTAGCCGAGCAGTACTTC. This chain joins TRBV27 and TRBJ2-7; 11 bases match TRBD1. J was trimmed by 6 bases and V by 4 bases; bases with no gene match: 11. CDR3 length equals 16 residues. The germline V gene encodes CDR1 MNHEY and CDR2 SMNVEV (reference sequence).

This clone was counted a single time. The chain has TRBV30 and TRBJ2-1; 9 bases fit TRBD2. With 2 bases clipped from V and 1 base from J, the junction kept 9 bases outside the gene matches. The CDR3 extends over 17 amino acids. Per the germline V gene, CDR1 is GTSNPN and CDR2 is SVGIG (reference sequence). The CDR3 region is CAWSNDAGGGSYNEQFF. CDR3 bases: TGTGCCTGGAGTAACGACGCGGGAGGGGGGTCCTACAATGAGCAGTTCTTC.

The chain is built from TRBV19 and TRBJ1-1, with 7 bases lining up with TRBD1. Germline CDR1 and CDR2: LNHDA and SQIVND (reference sequence). CDR3 length: 14 residues. With 3 bases clipped from V and 5 bases from J, the junction kept 6 bases outside the gene matches. The CDR3 DNA is TGTGCCAGTAGTATTGGCCAGGGGGTGACTGAAGCTTTCTTT. Protein: CASSIGQGVTEAFF.

The gene calls are TRBV9 and TRBJ2-1, with TRBD2 matching 8 bases. Germline V gives CDR1 SGDLS, CDR2 YYNGEE. The V segment lost 3 bases and the J segment 1 base; nucleotides outside the gene matches: 3. The CDR3 has 15 residues. This CDR3 is CASSAGRASYNEQFF. In DNA form, the CDR3 reads TGTGCCAGCAGCGCCGGGAGGGCTTCCTACAATGAGCAGTTCTTC.